The next 11 T cell receptor beta chains were all read from a single sample in a study of blood T cell repertoires in COVID-19 (dated by TCRdb to the early 2020s). Receptors were amplified or captured by the immunoSEQ multiplex PCR assay. The clones in this table, taken by TCRdb from immuneACCESS, are in-frame only. Not every clone is retained; where verified, under half of the shortfall comes from an unresolved V gene, and the cause of the rest is unknown. This sample is represented by about 150,000 clones; around 82% of them were singletons. Approximately 18% of the sample comes from the top ten. Material for sequencing was peripheral blood. The source is a woman in her 70s who had recovered from COVID-19.

The rearrangement links TRBV12-5 to TRBJ2-1; D gene uncertain. Trimming took 1 base from V and 7 from J, leaving 8 bases between them. Germline CDR1 and CDR2: LGHNT and FRNRAP. CDR3 length: 13 amino acids. DNA of the CDR3: TGTGCTAGTGGTTTGGGTTCGCGGAATGAGCAGTTCTTC. Its protein product is CASGLGSRNEQFF.

The chain carries TRBV19 and TRBJ1-1, with no clear D. CDR3 length equals 11 residues. V dropped 5 bases and J dropped 7 bases, with 8 bases sitting between them. Germline V gene lookup returns CDR1 LNHDA and CDR2 SQIVND (reference sequence). CDR3 sequence: CASSVALEAFF. CDR3 in DNA: TGTGCCAGTAGTGTAGCCCTTGAAGCTTTCTTT.

Only one count was recorded for this clone. The rearrangement uses TRBV4-3 and TRBJ2-5, with TRBD2 as a possible D gene (6 bases). The CDR3 has 14 residues. Looked up from germline, CDR1 is LGHNA and CDR2 is YSLEER. The V gene lost 0 bases and the J gene lost 7 bases, with 12 bases spanning the gap. CDR3: CASSQDADGGTQYF. The CDR3, as DNA: TGCGCCAGCAGCCAAGATGCGGACGGGGGGACCCAGTACTTC.

J is TRBJ1-2 and V is TRBV6-5; TRBD1 matches at 10 bases. Germline V CDR1 and CDR2: MNHEY, SVGAGI. The CDR3 length is 14 residues. V shed 4 bases, J shed 7 bases, and the junction held 6 bases outside the gene matches. This CDR3 reads CASSSPGTGVGYTF. The CDR3 nucleotides are TGTGCCAGCAGTTCACCCGGGACAGGGGTTGGCTACACCTTC.

The chain is built from TRBV6-5 and TRBJ2-1; TRBD2 agrees at 8 bases. V shed 5 bases and J 6 bases; nucleotides not matched to a gene: 3. The germline V gene has CDR1 MNHEY and CDR2 SVGAGI. This CDR3 region has 13 residues. The CDR3 sequence is CASSRTSRNEQFF. The DNA for the CDR3 is TGTGCCAGCAGTCGGACTAGCCGCAATGAGCAGTTCTTC.

The chain has TRBV6-6 and TRBJ2-1; 13 nucleotides match TRBD2. Germline CDR1 reads MNHNY; CDR2 reads SVGAGI (reference sequence). The CDR3 runs to 19 residues. Unmatched junction bases numbered 10, after V lost 5 bases and J lost 0 bases. The CDR3 spells CASSLQPGLAGLSYNEQFF. The DNA of the CDR3 is TGTGCCAGCAGTCTCCAACCGGGACTAGCGGGACTCTCCTACAATGAGCAGTTCTTC.

This clone was counted once. The J gene is TRBJ2-3, the V gene TRBV13, with unresolved D. The CDR3 runs 16 residues. Germline lookup yields CDR1 PRHDT and CDR2 FYEKMQ (reference sequence). Trimming took off 5 bases at V and 2 bases at J, with 17 bases between the two ends. CDR3 in amino acids: CASSRFIKPSTDTQYF. The CDR3 nucleotides are TGTGCCAGCAGCCGATTCATTAAGCCTTCCACAGATACGCAGTATTTT.

The gene calls are TRBV7-2 and TRBJ2-7, with D perhaps TRBD1 (6 bases). Per germline, CDR1 SGHTA and CDR2 FQGNSA. CDR3 length equals 14 residues. The V end lost 4 bases, the J end lost 4 bases, and 14 bases lay between the germline ends. The CDR3 spells CASSYVGGRYEQYF. CDR3 nucleotide sequence: TGTGCCAGCAGCTACGTTGGGGGCCGGTACGAGCAGTACTTC. Complete variable domain (other parts from reference TRBV7-2 and TRBJ2-7): GAGVSQSPSNKVTEKGKDVELRCDPISGHTALYWYRQSLGQGLEFLIYFQGNSAPDKSGLPSDRFSAERTGGSVSTLTIQRTQQEDSAVYLCASSYVGGRYEQYFGPGTRLTVT.

V gene TRBV6-1 combines with J gene TRBJ1-1; D gene ambiguous. The CDR3 is 17 amino acids. The germline V gene encodes CDR1 MNHNS and CDR2 SASEGT. The germline V and J ends were trimmed by 0 bases and 0 bases, with 14 bases remaining between them. Here the CDR3 DNA reads TGTGCCAGCAGTGAAGCGCCCTGGACGGGAATGAACACTGAAGCTTTCTTT. Encoded protein: CASSEAPWTGMNTEAFF.

The rearrangement links TRBV4-2 to TRBJ2-7; 10 nucleotides align to TRBD2. Looked up from germline, CDR1 is LGHNA and CDR2 is YNFKEQ. Trimming at V came to 0 bases and at J to 2 bases, leaving 19 bases not matched to a gene. The CDR3 is made up of 21 amino acids. CDR3 bases: TGTGCCAGCAGCCAAGATAGCCCTTCTATGATGGGACTAGCGCAAACCTACGAGCAGTACTTC. This sequence encodes CASSQDSPSMMGLAQTYEQYF.

The rearrangement joins TRBV5-1 to TRBJ2-2; the match to TRBD2 covers 7 bases. The CDR3 covers 18 residues. Germline CDR1 SGHRS, CDR2 YFSETQ. The V and J ends lost 4 bases and 0 bases, in that order; junction bases with no gene match: 12. As DNA, the CDR3 is TGCGCCAGCAGCAACATCGCGGTGGGACTACCGAACACCGGGGAGCTGTTTTTT. It specifies CASSNIAVGLPNTGELFF.